This T cell receptor (beta chain) originates from a study of blood T cell repertoires in COVID-19. This CDR3 is built from 15 residues. Germline CDR1 is MGHRA and CDR2 is YSYEKL. V dropped 4 bases and J dropped 0; count of bases not matched to a gene: 2. TCRdb's copy holds only in-frame clones and misses some; the assay was immunoSEQ multiplex PCR. The data show 100,000 to 150,000 clones, with about 90% seen just once and about 8% held by the top ten. The chain links TRBV4-1 to TRBJ2-7, with TRBD2 identical over 11 bases. Input material: peripheral blood. This receptor was obtained from a man between 65 and 85 years old who had recovered from COVID-19. CDR3 amino acids: CASSRLAGSSYEQYF. CDR3 DNA: TGCGCCAGCAGCCGACTAGCGGGGAGCTCCTACGAGCAGTACTTC.